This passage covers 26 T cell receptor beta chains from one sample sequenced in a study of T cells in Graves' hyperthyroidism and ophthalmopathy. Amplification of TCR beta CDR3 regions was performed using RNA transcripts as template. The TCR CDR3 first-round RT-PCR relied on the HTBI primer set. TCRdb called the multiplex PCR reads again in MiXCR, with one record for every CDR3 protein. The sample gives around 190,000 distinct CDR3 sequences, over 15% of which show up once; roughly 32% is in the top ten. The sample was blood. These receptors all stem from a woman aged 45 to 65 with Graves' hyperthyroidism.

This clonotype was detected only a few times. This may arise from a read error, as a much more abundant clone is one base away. CDR3 sequence reads: CASSLVGRDNAQFF. The CDR3 DNA reads TGTGCCAGCAGTTTAGTTGGCAGGGATAATGCGCAGTTCTTC. The chain recombines TRBV12-3 or TRBV12-4 with TRBJ2-1, with D tentatively TRBD1 (5 bases). The CDR3 is 14 residues long.

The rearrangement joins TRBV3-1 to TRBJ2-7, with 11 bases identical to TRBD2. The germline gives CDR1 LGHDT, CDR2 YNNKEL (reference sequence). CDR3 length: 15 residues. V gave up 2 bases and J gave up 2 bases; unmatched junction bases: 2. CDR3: CASSQNSGRAYEQYF. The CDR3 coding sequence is TGTGCCAGCAGCCAAAATAGCGGGAGGGCCTACGAGCAGTACTTC.

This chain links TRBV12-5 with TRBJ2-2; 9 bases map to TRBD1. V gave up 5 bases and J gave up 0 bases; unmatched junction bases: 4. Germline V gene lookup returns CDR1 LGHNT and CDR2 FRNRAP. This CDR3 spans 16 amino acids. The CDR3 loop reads CASGKNRGPNTGELFF. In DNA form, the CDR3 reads TGTGCTAGTGGTAAAAACAGGGGGCCGAACACCGGGGAGCTGTTTTTT.

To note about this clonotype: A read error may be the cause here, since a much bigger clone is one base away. CDR3: CASSPDWGRGTKETQYF. In nucleotides, the CDR3 is TGTGCCAGCAGCCCCGATTGGGGACGGGGCACAAAAGAGACCCAGTACTTC. The chain couples TRBV7-9 to TRBJ2-5; D might be TRBD1 or TRBD2, each matching 5 bases. CDR3 length: 17 residues. V shed 5 bases and J shed 3 bases, with 22 bases lying between them. CDR1 and CDR2 from the germline V gene are SEHNR and FQNEAQ (reference sequence).

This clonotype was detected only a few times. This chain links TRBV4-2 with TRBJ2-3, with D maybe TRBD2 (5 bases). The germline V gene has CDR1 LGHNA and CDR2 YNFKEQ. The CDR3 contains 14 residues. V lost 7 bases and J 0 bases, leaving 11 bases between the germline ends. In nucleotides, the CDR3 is TGTGCCAGCAAGCTTCTAGCCAGCACAGATACGCAGTATTTT. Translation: CASKLLASTDTQYF.

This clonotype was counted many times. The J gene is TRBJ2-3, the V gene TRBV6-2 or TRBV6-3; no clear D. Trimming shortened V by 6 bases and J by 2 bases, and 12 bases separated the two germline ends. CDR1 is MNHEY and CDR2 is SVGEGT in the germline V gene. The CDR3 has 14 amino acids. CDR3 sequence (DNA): TGTGCCAGCAGCCCACAGAGCAACACAGATACGCAGTATTTT. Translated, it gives CASSPQSNTDTQYF.

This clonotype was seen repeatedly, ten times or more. The CDR3 DNA sequence: TGTGCCAGCAGCCCGGCCCAGAACTCCTACGAGCAGTACTTC. Its translation: CASSPAQNSYEQYF. This chain joins TRBV7-2 and TRBJ2-7; D call uncertain. The CDR3 loop spans 14 amino acids. V lost 5 bases and J lost 0, with 11 bases in between. CDR1 is SGHTA, CDR2 FQGNSA, per germline.

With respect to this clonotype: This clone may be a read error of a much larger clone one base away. The CDR3 region is CAGTGQMNTEAFF. The DNA for the CDR3 is TGCGCCGGCACGGGACAGATGAACACTGAAGCTTTCTTT. The chain couples TRBV5-1 to TRBJ1-1; the match to TRBD1 covers 7 bases. The CDR3 loop spans 13 amino acids. V gave up 10 bases and J gave up 0 bases; unmatched junction bases: 6. Germline V gene lookup returns CDR1 SGHRS and CDR2 YFSETQ.

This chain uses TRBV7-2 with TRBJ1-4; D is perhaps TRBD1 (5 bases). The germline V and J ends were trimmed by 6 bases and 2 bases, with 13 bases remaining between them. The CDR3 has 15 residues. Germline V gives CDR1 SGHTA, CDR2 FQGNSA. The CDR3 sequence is CASRVGGTTNEKLFF. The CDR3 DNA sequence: TGTGCCAGCAGGGTTGGGGGGACGACTAATGAAAAACTGTTTTTT.

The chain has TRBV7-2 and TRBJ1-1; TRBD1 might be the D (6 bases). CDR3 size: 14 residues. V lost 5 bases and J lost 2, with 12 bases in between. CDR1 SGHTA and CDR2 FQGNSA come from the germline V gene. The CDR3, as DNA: TGTGCCAGCAGCCAGTACAGGGCCAACACTGAAGCTTTCTTT. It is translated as CASSQYRANTEAFF.

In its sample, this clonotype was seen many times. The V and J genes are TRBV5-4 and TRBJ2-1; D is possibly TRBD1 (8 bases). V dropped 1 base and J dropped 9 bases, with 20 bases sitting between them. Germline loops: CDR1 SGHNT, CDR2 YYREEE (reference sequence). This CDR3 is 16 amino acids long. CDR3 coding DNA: TGTGCCAGCAGCTTGCCCGGACAGGGCGGGAGTGGTGAGCAGTTCTTC. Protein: CASSLPGQGGSGEQFF.

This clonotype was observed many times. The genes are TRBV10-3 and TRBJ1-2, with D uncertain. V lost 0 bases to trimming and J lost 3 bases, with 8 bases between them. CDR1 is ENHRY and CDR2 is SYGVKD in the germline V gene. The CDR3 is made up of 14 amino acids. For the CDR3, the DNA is TGTGCCATCAGTGAGTCACAAGTTTACTATGGCTACACCTTC. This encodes CAISESQVYYGYTF.

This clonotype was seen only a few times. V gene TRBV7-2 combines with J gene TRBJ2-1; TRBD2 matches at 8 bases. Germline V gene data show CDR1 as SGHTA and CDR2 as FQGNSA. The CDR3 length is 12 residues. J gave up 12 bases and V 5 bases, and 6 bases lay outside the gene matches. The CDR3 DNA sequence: TGTGCCAGCAGCCCCCGGGGGGGCCGGCAGTTCTTC. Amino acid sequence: CASSPRGGRQFF.

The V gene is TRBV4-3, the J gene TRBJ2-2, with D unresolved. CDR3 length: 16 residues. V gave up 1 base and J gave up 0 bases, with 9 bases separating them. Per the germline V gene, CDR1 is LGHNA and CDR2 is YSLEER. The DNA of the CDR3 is TGCGCCAGCAGCCAAGTAAGAGGCGCGAACACCGGGGAGCTGTTTTTT. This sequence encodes CASSQVRGANTGELFF.

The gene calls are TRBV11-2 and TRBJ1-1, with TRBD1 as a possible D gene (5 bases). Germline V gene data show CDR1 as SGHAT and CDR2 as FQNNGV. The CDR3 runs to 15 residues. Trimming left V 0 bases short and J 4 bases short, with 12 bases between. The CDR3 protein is CASSLDPGGGTEAFF. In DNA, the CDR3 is TGTGCCAGCAGCTTAGACCCGGGGGGGGGCACTGAAGCTTTCTTT.

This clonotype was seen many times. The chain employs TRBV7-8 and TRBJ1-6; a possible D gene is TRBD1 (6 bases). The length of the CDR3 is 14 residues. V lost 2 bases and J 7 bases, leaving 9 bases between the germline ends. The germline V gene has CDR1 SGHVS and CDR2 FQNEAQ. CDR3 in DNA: TGTGCCAGCAGCTTAAGTAGGGGGAATTCACCCCTCCACTTT. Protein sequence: CASSLSRGNSPLHF.

The CDR3 nucleotides are TGTGCCAGCAGCGTTGGACAGTCGACCTATGGCTACACCTTC. Translating it yields CASSVGQSTYGYTF. This rearrangement joins TRBV9 to TRBJ1-2, with D tentatively TRBD1 (6 bases). Germline CDR1 is SGDLS and CDR2 is YYNGEE. The length of the CDR3 is 14 residues. V was clipped by 2 bases and J by 4 bases, with 12 bases between them.

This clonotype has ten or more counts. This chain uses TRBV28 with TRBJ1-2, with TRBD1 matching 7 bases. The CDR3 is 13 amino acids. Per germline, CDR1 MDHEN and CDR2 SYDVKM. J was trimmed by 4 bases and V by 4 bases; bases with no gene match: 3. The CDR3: CASSSGQVYGYTF. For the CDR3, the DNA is TGTGCCAGCAGTTCCGGACAGGTCTATGGCTACACCTTC.

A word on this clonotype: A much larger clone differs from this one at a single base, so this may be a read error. The CDR3 nucleotides are TGCGGTGCGAGCCGGACAGGGGGCAAGGCTGAAAAACTGTTTTTT. Protein: CGASRTGGKAEKLFF. V usage is TRBV20-1 and J usage is TRBJ1-4; 11 bases are a match to TRBD1. This CDR3 contains 15 residues. CDR1 and CDR2 (germline): DFQATT, SNEGSKA (reference sequence).

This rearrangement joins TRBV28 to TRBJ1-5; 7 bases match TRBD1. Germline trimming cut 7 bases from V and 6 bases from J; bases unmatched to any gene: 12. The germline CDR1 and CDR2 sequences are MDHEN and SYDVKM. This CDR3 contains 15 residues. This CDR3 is CASMWRQGPFQPQHF. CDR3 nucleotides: TGTGCCAGCATGTGGCGACAGGGCCCGTTTCAGCCCCAGCATTTT.

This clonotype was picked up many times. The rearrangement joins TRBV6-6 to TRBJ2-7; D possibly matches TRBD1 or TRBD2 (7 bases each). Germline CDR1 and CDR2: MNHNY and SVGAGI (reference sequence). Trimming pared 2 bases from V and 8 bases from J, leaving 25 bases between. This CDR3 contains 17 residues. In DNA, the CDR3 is TGTGCCAGCAGTTACCAGGGAGGGCGGGACAGCAACTCCCAGCAGTACTTC. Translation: CASSYQGGRDSNSQQYF.

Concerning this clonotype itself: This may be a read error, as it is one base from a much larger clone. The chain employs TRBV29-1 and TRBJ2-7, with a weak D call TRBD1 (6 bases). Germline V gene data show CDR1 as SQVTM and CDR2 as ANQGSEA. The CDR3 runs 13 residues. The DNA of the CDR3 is TGCAGCGTTGCCCTGGACAGATCCTTCGAGCAGTACTTC. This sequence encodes CSVALDRSFEQYF.

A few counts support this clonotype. The CDR3 loop is CASSPGGFGEKLFF. The CDR3 DNA reads as TGCGCCAGCAGCCCTGGGGGGTTTGGAGAAAAACTGTTTTTT. V is TRBV4-1 and J is TRBJ1-4; perhaps TRBD1 as D (5 bases). CDR3 length: 14 amino acids. Germline values: CDR1 MGHRA, CDR2 YSYEKL. V dropped 4 bases and J dropped 8 bases, with 14 bases sitting between them.

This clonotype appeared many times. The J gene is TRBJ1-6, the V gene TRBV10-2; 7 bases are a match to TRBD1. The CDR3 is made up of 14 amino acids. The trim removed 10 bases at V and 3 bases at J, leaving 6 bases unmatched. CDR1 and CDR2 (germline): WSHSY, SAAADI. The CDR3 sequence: CATGDRRYNSPLHF. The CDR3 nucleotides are TGCGCCACTGGGGACAGACGCTATAATTCACCCCTCCACTTT.

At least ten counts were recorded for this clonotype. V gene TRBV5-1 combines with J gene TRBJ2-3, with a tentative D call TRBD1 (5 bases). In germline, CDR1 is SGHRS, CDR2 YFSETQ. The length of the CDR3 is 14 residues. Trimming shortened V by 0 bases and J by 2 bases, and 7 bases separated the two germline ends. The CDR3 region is CASSLGTFTDTQYF. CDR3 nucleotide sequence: TGCGCCAGCAGCTTGGGGACATTCACAGATACGCAGTATTTT.

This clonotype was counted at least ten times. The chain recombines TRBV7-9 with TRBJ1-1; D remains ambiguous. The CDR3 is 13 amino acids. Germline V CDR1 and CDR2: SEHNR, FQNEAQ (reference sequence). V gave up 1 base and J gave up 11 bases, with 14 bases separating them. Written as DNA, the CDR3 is TGTGCCAGCAGCTTAGATGCCGGGTTTCTGGCTTTCTTT. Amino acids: CASSLDAGFLAFF.